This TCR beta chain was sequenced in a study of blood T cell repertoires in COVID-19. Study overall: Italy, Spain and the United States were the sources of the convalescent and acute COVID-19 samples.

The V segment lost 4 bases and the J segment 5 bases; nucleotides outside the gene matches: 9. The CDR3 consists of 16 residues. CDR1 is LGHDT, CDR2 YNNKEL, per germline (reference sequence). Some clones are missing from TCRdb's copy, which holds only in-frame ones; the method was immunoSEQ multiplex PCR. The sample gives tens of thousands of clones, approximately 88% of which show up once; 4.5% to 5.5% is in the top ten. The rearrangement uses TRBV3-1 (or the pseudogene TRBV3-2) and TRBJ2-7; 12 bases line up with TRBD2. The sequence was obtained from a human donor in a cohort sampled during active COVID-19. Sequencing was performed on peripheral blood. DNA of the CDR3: TGTGCCAGCAGCCCTTTGCTAGCGGGAGGGCCCCACGAGCAGTACTTC. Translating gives CASSPLLAGGPHEQYF.